Here is one TCR beta chain with its context. No antigen is known for it. This sample is drawn from a study of shared clonotypes between healthy human individuals. Germline-derived CDR1 and CDR2 are SEHNR and FQNEAQ (reference sequence). CDR3 length equals 15 residues. With V trimmed by 3 bases and J by 4 bases, 5 bases remained unmatched. Assay used: immunoSEQ multiplex PCR; TCRdb lists only in-frame clones, some missing. The table includes 2 million to 2.5 million clones, about nine tenths detected once. Study-wide points: The authors expected sequencing depth to affect clonotype sharing among donors.

The TCR was taken from a man between 18 and 29 years old in good health. Some clones in this sample may be carry-over from other donors' samples. Sample: naive CD4+ T cells from PBMCs. The sample's subset: CD45RA+ positively selected. The rearrangement uses TRBV7-9 and TRBJ2-2; the match to TRBD1 covers 7 bases. CDR3 loop: CASSFTGATTGELFF. The DNA of the CDR3 is TGTGCCAGCAGCTTCACAGGGGCAACCACCGGGGAGCTGTTTTTT.